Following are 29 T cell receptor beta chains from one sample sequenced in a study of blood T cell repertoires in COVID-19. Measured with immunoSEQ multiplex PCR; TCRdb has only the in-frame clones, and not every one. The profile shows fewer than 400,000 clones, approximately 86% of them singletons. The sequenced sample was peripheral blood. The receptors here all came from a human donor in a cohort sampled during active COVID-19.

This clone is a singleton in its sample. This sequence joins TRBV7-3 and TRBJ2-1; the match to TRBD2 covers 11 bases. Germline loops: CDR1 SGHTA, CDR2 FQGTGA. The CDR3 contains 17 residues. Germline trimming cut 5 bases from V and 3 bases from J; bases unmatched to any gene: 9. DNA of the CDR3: TGTGCCAGCAGCCCAAATCCCGGGACTAGCGGCTACAATGAGCAGTTCTTC. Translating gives CASSPNPGTSGYNEQFF.

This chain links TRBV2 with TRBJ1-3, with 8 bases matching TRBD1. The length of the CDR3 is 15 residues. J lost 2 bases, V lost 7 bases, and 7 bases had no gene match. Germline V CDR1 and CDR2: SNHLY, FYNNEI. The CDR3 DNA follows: TGTGCCAGCAATTTGGACAGGGCCGCTGGAAACACCATATATTTT. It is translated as CASNLDRAAGNTIYF. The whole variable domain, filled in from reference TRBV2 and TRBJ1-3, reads EPEVTQTPSHQVTQMGQEVILRCVPISNHLYFYWYRQILGQKVEFLVSFYNNEISEKSEIFDDQFSVERPDGSNFTLKIRSTKLEDSAMYFCASNLDRAAGNTIYFGEGSWLTVV.

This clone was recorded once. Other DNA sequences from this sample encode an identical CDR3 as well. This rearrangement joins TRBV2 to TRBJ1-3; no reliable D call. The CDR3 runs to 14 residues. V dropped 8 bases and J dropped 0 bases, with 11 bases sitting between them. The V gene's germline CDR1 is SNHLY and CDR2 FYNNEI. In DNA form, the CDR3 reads TGTGCCAGCCGCGTTCAAAGCTCTGGAAACACCATATATTTT. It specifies CASRVQSSGNTIYF.

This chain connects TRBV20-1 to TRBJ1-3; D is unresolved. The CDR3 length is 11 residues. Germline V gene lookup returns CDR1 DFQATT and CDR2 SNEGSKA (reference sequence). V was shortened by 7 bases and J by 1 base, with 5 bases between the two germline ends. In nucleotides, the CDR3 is TGCAGTGTTCCATCTGGAAACACCATATATTTT. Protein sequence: CSVPSGNTIYF.

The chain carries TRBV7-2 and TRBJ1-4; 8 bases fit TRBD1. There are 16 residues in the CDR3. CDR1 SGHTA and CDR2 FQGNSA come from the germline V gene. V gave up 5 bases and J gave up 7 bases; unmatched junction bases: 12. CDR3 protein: CASSLSRTGGSEKLFF. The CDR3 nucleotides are TGTGCCAGCAGCCTCTCCCGCACAGGGGGAAGTGAAAAACTGTTTTTT.

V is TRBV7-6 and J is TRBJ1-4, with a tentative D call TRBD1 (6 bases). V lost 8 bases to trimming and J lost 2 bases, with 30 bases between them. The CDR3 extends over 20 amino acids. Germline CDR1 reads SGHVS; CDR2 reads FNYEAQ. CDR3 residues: CASGIAPPSRLGQTNEKLFF. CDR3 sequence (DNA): TGTGCCAGCGGAATAGCCCCCCCGTCCCGCCTTGGACAGACTAATGAAAAACTGTTTTTT.

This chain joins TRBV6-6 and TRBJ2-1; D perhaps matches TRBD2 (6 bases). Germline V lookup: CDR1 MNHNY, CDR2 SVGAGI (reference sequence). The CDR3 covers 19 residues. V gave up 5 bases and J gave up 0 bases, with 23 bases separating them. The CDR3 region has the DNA TGTGCCAGCAGTCCCGCGCGGGGTCCTATAACGAGCTCCTACAATGAGCAGTTCTTC. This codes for CASSPARGPITSSYNEQFF.

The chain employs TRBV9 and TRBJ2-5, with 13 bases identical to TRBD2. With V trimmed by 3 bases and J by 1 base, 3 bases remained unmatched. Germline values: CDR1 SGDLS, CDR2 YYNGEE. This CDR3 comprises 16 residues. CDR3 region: CASSARTSGSQETQYF. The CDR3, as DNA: TGTGCCAGCAGCGCCCGGACTAGCGGGAGCCAAGAGACCCAGTACTTC.

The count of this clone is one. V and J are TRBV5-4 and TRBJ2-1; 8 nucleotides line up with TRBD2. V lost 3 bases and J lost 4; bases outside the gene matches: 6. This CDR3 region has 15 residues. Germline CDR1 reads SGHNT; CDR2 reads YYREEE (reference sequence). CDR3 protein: CASSWGTSLYNEQFF. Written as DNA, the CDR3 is TGTGCCAGCAGCTGGGGGACTAGTTTATACAATGAGCAGTTCTTC.

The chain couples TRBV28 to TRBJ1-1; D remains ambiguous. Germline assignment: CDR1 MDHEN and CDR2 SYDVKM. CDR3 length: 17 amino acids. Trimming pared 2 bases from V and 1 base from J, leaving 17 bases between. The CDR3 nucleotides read TGTGCCAGCAGTTTAGAAGTGTTGTGGACTGAGAACACTGAAGCTTTCTTT. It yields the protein CASSLEVLWTENTEAFF.

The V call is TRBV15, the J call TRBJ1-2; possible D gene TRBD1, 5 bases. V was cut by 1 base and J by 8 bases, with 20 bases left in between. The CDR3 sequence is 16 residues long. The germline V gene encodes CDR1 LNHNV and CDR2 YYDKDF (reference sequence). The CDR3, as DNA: TGTGCCACCAGCAGAGGAGGGGTCTCGAAGGCGGGGGGCTACACCTTC. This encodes CATSRGGVSKAGGYTF.

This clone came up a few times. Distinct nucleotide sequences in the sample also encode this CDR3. The CDR3 loop reads CASSFQQGNTEAFF. CDR3 DNA sequence: TGCGCCAGCAGCTTCCAGCAGGGGAACACTGAAGCTTTCTTT. This chain uses TRBV5-1 with TRBJ1-1, with D maybe TRBD1 (5 bases). V lost 2 bases and J lost 1, with 9 bases in between. The germline CDR1 and CDR2 sequences are SGHRS and YFSETQ. The length of the CDR3 is 14 residues. Combining the CDR3 with reference TRBV5-1 and TRBJ1-1 gives the whole variable domain KAGVTQTPRYLIKTRGQQVTLSCSPISGHRSVSWYQQTPGQGLQFLFEYFSETQRNKGNFPGRFSGRQFSNSRSEMNVSTLELGDSALYLCASSFQQGNTEAFFGQGTRLTVV.

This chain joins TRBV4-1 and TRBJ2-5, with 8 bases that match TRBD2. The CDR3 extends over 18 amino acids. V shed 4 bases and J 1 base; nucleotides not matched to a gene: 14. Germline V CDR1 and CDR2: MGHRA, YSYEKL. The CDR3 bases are TGCGCCAGCAGCCCAGTTCGGGGGGGCGAGGGGTTCCAAGAGACCCAGTACTTC. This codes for CASSPVRGGEGFQETQYF.

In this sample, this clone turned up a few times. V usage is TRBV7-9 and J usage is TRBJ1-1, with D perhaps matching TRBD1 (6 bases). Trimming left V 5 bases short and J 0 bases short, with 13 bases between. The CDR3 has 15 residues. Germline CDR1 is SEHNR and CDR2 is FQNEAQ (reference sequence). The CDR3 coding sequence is TGTGCCAGCAGCCCGAAAGACAGGTTGAACACTGAAGCTTTCTTT. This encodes CASSPKDRLNTEAFF.

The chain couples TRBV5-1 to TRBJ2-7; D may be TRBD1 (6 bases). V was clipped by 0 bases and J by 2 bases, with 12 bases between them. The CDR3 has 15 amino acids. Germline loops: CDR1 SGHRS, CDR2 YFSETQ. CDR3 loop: CASSLGQVAAYEQYF. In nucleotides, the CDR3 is TGCGCCAGCAGCTTGGGACAGGTCGCCGCCTACGAGCAGTACTTC.

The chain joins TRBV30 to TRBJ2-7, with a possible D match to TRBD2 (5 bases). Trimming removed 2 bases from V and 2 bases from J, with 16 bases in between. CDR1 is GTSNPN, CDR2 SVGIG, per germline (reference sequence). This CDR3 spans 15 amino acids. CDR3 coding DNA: TGTGCCTGGAGTCTCCGGGGAACCGCTACCTACGAGCAGTACTTC. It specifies CAWSLRGTATYEQYF.

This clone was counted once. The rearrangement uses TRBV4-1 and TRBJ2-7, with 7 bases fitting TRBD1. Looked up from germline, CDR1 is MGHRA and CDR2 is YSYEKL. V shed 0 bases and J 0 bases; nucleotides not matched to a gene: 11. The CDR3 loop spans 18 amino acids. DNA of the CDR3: TGCGCCAGCAGCCAAGACCCATACAGGGGCATTAGCTCCTACGAGCAGTACTTC. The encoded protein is CASSQDPYRGISSYEQYF.

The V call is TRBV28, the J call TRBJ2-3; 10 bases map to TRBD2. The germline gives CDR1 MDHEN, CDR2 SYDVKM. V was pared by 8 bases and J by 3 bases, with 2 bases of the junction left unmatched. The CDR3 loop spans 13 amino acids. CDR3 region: CASGGLATDTQYF. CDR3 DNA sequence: TGTGCCAGCGGGGGACTAGCGACAGATACGCAGTATTTT. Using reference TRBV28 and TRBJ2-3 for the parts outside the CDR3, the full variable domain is DVKVTQSSRYLVKRTGEKVFLECVQDMDHENMFWYRQDPGLGLRLIYFSYDVKMKEKGDIPEGYSVSREKKERFSLILESASTNQTSMYLCASGGLATDTQYFGPGTRLTVL.

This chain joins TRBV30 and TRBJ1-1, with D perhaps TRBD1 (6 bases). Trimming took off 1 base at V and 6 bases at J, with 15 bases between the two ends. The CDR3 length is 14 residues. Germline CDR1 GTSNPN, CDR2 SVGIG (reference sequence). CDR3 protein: CAWSGGGRAAEAFF. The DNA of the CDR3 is TGTGCCTGGAGTGGGGGGGGCCGTGCGGCTGAAGCTTTCTTT.

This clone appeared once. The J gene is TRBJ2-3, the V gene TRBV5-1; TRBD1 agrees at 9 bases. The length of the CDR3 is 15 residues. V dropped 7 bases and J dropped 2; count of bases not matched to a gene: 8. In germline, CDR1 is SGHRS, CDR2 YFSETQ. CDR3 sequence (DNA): TGCGCCAGCGGAACCCGGGACAGGGACACAGATACGCAGTATTTT. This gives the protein CASGTRDRDTDTQYF.

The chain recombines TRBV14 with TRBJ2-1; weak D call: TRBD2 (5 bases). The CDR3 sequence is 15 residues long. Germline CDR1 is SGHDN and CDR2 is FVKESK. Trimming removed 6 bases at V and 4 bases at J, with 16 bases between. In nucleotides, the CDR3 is TGTGCCAGCAGACTCACTAGAAGAGAATACAATGAGCAGTTCTTC. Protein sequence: CASRLTRREYNEQFF.

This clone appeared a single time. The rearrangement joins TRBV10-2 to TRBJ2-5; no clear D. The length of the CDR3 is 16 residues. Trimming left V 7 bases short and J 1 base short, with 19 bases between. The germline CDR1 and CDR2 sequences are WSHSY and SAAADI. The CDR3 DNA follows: TGCGCCAGCACTTCCAGGTTGGGCCCCGTCCAAGAGACCCAGTACTTC. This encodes CASTSRLGPVQETQYF.

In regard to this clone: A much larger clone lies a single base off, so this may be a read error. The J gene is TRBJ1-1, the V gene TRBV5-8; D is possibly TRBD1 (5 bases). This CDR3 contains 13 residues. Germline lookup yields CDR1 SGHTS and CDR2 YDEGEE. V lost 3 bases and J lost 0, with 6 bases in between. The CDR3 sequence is CASSSTVNTEAFF. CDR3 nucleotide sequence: TGTGCCAGCAGCTCGACAGTGAACACTGAAGCTTTCTTT.

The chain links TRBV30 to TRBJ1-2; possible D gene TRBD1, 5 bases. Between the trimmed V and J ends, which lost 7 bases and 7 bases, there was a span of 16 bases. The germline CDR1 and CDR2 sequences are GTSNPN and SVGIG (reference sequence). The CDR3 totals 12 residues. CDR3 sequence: CAYGEGRGGYTF. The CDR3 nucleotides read TGTGCCTATGGGGAGGGGAGAGGTGGCTACACCTTC.

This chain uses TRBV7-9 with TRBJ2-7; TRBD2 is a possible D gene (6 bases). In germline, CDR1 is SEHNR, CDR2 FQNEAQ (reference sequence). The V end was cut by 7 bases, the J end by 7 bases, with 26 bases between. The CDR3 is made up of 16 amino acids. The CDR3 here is CASTGSPGGQVREQYF. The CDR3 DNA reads TGTGCCAGCACGGGAAGTCCAGGAGGGCAAGTGCGGGAGCAGTACTTC. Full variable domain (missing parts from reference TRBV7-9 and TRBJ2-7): DTGVSQNPRHKITKRGQNVTFRCDPISEHNRLYWYRQTLGQGPEFLTYFQNEAQLEKSRLLSDRFSAERPKGSFSTLEIQRTEQGDSAMYLCASTGSPGGQVREQYFGPGTRLTVT.

CDR3 loop: CATSDSIQVNTGELFF. The CDR3 nucleotides read TGTGCCACCAGTGACTCAATACAGGTGAACACCGGGGAGCTGTTTTTT. The chain carries TRBV24-1 and TRBJ2-2; possible D gene TRBD1, 5 bases. Germline assignment: CDR1 KGHDR and CDR2 SFDVKD. The V and J ends lost 4 bases and 1 base respectively, with 12 bases between them. The CDR3 covers 16 residues.

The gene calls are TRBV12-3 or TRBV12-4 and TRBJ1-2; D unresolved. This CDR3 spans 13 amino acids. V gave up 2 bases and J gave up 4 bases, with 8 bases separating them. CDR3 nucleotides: TGTGCCAGCAGTTTAAGCATGCGCTATGGCTACACCTTC. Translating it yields CASSLSMRYGYTF.

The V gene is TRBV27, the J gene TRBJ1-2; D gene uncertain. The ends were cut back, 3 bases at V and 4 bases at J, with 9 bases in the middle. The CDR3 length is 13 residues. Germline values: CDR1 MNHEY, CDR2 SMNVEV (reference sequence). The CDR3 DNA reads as TGTGCCAGCAGTTTTACAGTGAGCTATGGCTACACCTTC. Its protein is CASSFTVSYGYTF.

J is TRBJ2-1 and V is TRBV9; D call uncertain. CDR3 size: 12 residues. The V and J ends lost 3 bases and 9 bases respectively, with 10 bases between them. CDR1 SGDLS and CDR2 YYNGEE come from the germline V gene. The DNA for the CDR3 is TGTGCCAGCAGCGCACCTAGGAGTGAGCAGTTCTTC. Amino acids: CASSAPRSEQFF.